This passage covers 3 T cell receptor beta chains from one sample sequenced in a study of CD4 and CD8 cells across lung adenocarcinoma regions (dated by TCRdb to the late 2010s). Library generation was performed with PCR. Sequencing relied on a HiSeq X Ten. The raw public data were reprocessed by TCRdb itself: fastp quality trimming at Q25, MiXCR clonotype calling, in-frame beta chains only. When rows share a CDR3 protein, they turn into one entry using the most common DNA and genes. This sample is represented by around 19,000 distinct CDR3 sequences; approximately 54% of them were singletons. The ten largest account for around 28% of the sample. The sample comprised CD8+ T cells from the center of a lung tumor. The meaning of the sample's cell subset or site label: tumor center region. The receptor source for this set is a female donor with lung adenocarcinoma. The CD4 and CD8 labels of this study may be unreliable.

A single count supports this clonotype. At one end, the junction sequence differs from germline, possibly due to a read error. The chain employs TRBV6-1 and TRBJ2-3, with D perhaps TRBD1 or TRBD2 (6 bases each). The CDR3 spans 18 residues. CDR1 MNHNS and CDR2 SASEGT come from the germline V gene. The CDR3 loop reads CASSEAVWGQEGTDTQYF. CDR3 sequence (DNA): TGTGCCAGCAGTGAAGCGGTCTGGGGGCAGGAGGGCACAGATACGCAGTACTTT.

This clonotype was observed many times. The rearrangement uses TRBV5-1 and TRBJ2-1; 13 bases match TRBD2. The CDR3 consists of 18 residues. V shed 4 bases and J 7 bases; nucleotides not matched to a gene: 14. The germline gives CDR1 SGHRS, CDR2 YFSETQ. This CDR3 is CASSPEGLAGIEGNEQFF. In DNA, the CDR3 is TGCGCCAGCAGCCCGGAGGGACTAGCGGGAATCGAAGGGAATGAGCAGTTCTTC.

Concerning this clonotype itself: Germline and junction disagree at one end, which may indicate a read error. J is TRBJ2-4 and V is TRBV27; TRBD1 might be the D (6 bases). The V gene's germline CDR1 is MNHEY and CDR2 SMNVEV (reference sequence). This CDR3 comprises 13 residues. The CDR3 is CGSRGLVEDTQYF. CDR3 bases: TGTGGCAGCAGGGGCCTTGTAGAAGACACCCAGTACTTC.